The next 21 T cell receptor beta chains were all read from a single sample in a study of T cell responses to AZD1222 COVID-19 vaccine. This table comes from immunoSEQ multiplex PCR, and its TCRdb copy is limited to in-frame clones, with some not included. The sample carries approximately 140,000 clones, roughly four fifths recorded once. The specimen was peripheral blood, collected on day 0 of MenACWY control vaccination. The receptors come from an adult in good health.

The genes are TRBV6-5 and TRBJ2-5; D uncertain. The CDR3 is 14 amino acids. The germline gives CDR1 MNHEY, CDR2 SVGAGI. The V end lost 0 bases, the J end lost 5 bases, and 10 bases lay between the germline ends. CDR3 DNA: TGTGCCAGCAGTTACTCGGCGGTCGGGGAGACCCAGTACTTC. Its translation is CASSYSAVGETQYF.

The chain links TRBV10-3 to TRBJ2-3, with D tentatively TRBD1 or TRBD2 (5 bases each). CDR1 is ENHRY and CDR2 is SYGVKD in the germline V gene. The CDR3 totals 14 residues. Deletions cut 3 bases from V and 4 bases from J, with 11 bases between. As DNA, the CDR3 is TGTGCCATCAGTGACCCGGGGCGGGCAGATACGCAGTATTTT. This encodes CAISDPGRADTQYF.

V is TRBV7-9 and J is TRBJ2-5, with a tentative D call TRBD1 (5 bases). CDR3 length: 13 residues. V dropped 3 bases and J dropped 2 bases, with 7 bases sitting between them. Germline CDR1 and CDR2: SEHNR and FQNEAQ (reference sequence). The CDR3 is CASSFRGQETQYF. The CDR3 DNA reads TGTGCCAGCAGCTTTAGGGGACAAGAGACCCAGTACTTC. Full variable domain (outside the CDR3, taken from reference TRBV7-9 and TRBJ2-5): DTGVSQNPRHKITKRGQNVTFRCDPISEHNRLYWYRQTLGQGPEFLTYFQNEAQLEKSRLLSDRFSAERPKGSFSTLEIQRTEQGDSAMYLCASSFRGQETQYFGPGTRLLVL.

The CDR3 here is CSGGTYEQYF. The CDR3 nucleotides read TGCAGTGGCGGAACCTACGAGCAGTACTTC. The V call is TRBV20-1, the J call TRBJ2-7, with unresolved D. Deletions cut 7 bases from V and 2 bases from J, with 6 bases between. This CDR3 contains 10 residues. The germline V gene encodes CDR1 DFQATT and CDR2 SNEGSKA (reference sequence).

The table lists this clone with a count of one. The chain combines TRBV28 with TRBJ2-3; 11 nucleotides agree with TRBD1. Germline V gene lookup returns CDR1 MDHEN and CDR2 SYDVKM. CDR3 length: 14 amino acids. The V and J ends lost 4 bases and 8 bases, in that order; junction bases with no gene match: 5. The CDR3 coding sequence is TGTGCCAGCAGTTCGACCGGACAGGGGGCTACGCAGTATTTT. It is translated as CASSSTGQGATQYF.

The rearrangement uses TRBV3-1 (or the pseudogene TRBV3-2) and TRBJ1-6; tentative D call: TRBD1 (5 bases). This CDR3 has 15 amino acids. V shed 7 bases and J shed 9 bases, with 19 bases lying between them. CDR1 and CDR2 from the germline V gene are LGHDT and YNNKEL (reference sequence). In nucleotides, the CDR3 is TGTGCCAGCACCCAGGTATCCGGGGCGAGTTCACCCCTCCACTTT. It yields the protein CASTQVSGASSPLHF.

The chain links TRBV27 to TRBJ1-1; TRBD1 matches at 7 bases. Germline trimming cut 3 bases from V and 4 bases from J; bases unmatched to any gene: 11. Germline V lookup: CDR1 MNHEY, CDR2 SMNVEV (reference sequence). The CDR3 length is 16 residues. This chain's CDR3 is CASSFGASQGPTEAFF. The CDR3 bases are TGTGCCAGCAGTTTCGGGGCCTCACAGGGGCCCACTGAAGCTTTCTTT.

The chain recombines TRBV10-3 with TRBJ2-1, with a tentative D call TRBD2 (5 bases). V dropped 0 bases and J dropped 5 bases, with 8 bases sitting between them. CDR3 length equals 14 residues. Germline lookup yields CDR1 ENHRY and CDR2 SYGVKD. The CDR3 here is CAISESQTNNEQFF. DNA for the CDR3: TGTGCCATCAGTGAGTCCCAGACTAACAATGAGCAGTTCTTC.

The chain uses TRBV6-5 and TRBJ1-2; a weak D match, TRBD1 (5 bases). Germline CDR1 and CDR2: MNHEY and SVGAGI. Trimming cost V 1 base and J 8 bases, with 20 bases left between them. The CDR3 consists of 16 residues. CDR3 protein: CASSYWSGREARGYTF. The CDR3 DNA sequence: TGTGCCAGCAGTTACTGGTCAGGCAGGGAGGCTCGGGGCTACACCTTC.

V and J are TRBV5-4 and TRBJ1-1; D unresolved. The germline V gene encodes CDR1 SGHNT and CDR2 YYREEE (reference sequence). The CDR3 is made up of 13 amino acids. The V gene lost 0 bases and the J gene lost 1 base, with 4 bases spanning the gap. Written as DNA, the CDR3 is TGTGCCAGCAGCTTGGAGGGGAACACTGAAGCTTTCTTT. It yields the protein CASSLEGNTEAFF.

This clone was seen just once. This chain links TRBV10-3 with TRBJ1-4; D is uncertain. Germline V gene data show CDR1 as ENHRY and CDR2 as SYGVKD. The CDR3 runs to 13 residues. V gave up 7 bases and J gave up 6 bases, with 12 bases separating them. The CDR3 loop is CAITSRPDEKLFF. In DNA, the CDR3 is TGTGCCATCACCTCTCGCCCGGATGAAAAACTGTTTTTT.

J is TRBJ1-2 and V is TRBV24-1; no clear D. CDR1 is KGHDR, CDR2 SFDVKD, per germline. This CDR3 has 14 residues. With 1 base removed from V and 7 bases from J, the gap between germline ends came to 12 bases. CDR3 amino acids: CATSDFGVMVGYTF. The CDR3 bases are TGTGCCACCAGTGATTTCGGGGTGATGGTTGGCTACACCTTC.

J is TRBJ1-4 and V is TRBV29-1; D not certain. In germline, CDR1 is SQVTM, CDR2 ANQGSEA. The CDR3 runs to 16 residues. V shed 5 bases and J shed 6 bases, with 22 bases lying between them. CDR3 loop: CSVRRGGMGRDEKLFF. DNA of the CDR3: TGCAGCGTTCGACGGGGAGGGATGGGTAGGGATGAAAAACTGTTTTTT.

V is TRBV10-3 and J is TRBJ2-1, with 9 nucleotides matching TRBD1. Trimming took 6 bases from V and 7 from J; bases not matched to a gene: 4. Germline CDR1 reads ENHRY; CDR2 reads SYGVKD. The CDR3 spans 13 residues. In nucleotides, the CDR3 is TGTGCCATCAGGACAGGGGGGGTGAATGAGCAGTTCTTC. This codes for CAIRTGGVNEQFF.

The chain couples TRBV19 to TRBJ1-6, with TRBD1 identical over 9 bases. CDR3 length equals 15 residues. Trimming removed 10 bases from V and 7 bases from J; junction bases left unmatched: 11. Germline CDR1 reads LNHDA; CDR2 reads SQIVND (reference sequence). This chain's CDR3 is CATSAGTGMNSPLHF. In nucleotides, the CDR3 is TGTGCCACCTCGGCCGGGACAGGGATGAATTCACCCCTCCACTTT.

V and J are TRBV27 and TRBJ1-5; no definite D call. V was trimmed by 3 bases and J by 4 bases, leaving 7 bases between them. This CDR3 is built from 13 residues. The germline V gene encodes CDR1 MNHEY and CDR2 SMNVEV (reference sequence). The CDR3 region is CASSFGRNQPQHF. CDR3 DNA sequence: TGTGCCAGCAGTTTTGGTAGAAATCAGCCCCAGCATTTT.

The chain recombines TRBV7-7 with TRBJ2-7; 11 nucleotides align to TRBD1. Germline loops: CDR1 SSHAT, CDR2 FNYEAQ (reference sequence). V trimming: 5 bases; J trimming: 7 bases; junction bases outside the gene matches: 7. The CDR3 spans 14 residues. The CDR3 coding sequence is TGTGCCAGCAGCCCGGACAGGGGGCTCGGGGAGCAGTACTTC. It codes for CASSPDRGLGEQYF.

The rearrangement links TRBV10-3 to TRBJ1-1; D call uncertain. V lost 0 bases, J lost 4 bases, and 12 bases lay in between. The CDR3 totals 15 residues. Germline assignment: CDR1 ENHRY and CDR2 SYGVKD. Written as DNA, the CDR3 is TGTGCCATCAGTGAGTCGGACCGCCCGGGCACTGAAGCTTTCTTT. Its translation is CAISESDRPGTEAFF.

The rearrangement joins TRBV27 to TRBJ1-2; TRBD1 matches 8 bases. The trim removed 4 bases at V and 0 bases at J, leaving 7 bases unmatched. Germline V gene lookup returns CDR1 MNHEY and CDR2 SMNVEV (reference sequence). The CDR3 consists of 16 residues. In nucleotides, the CDR3 is TGTGCCAGCAGTTACAGGGGGACTCCAGCTAACTATGGCTACACCTTC. Amino acids: CASSYRGTPANYGYTF.

As regards this clone: The junction and the germline gene differ at one end; a read error may be behind it. The CDR3 here is CASREVSGARDTQYF. CDR3 in DNA: TGTGCCAGCAGGGAAGTTAGCGGGGCACGGGATACGCAGTATTTT. This sequence joins TRBV6-1 and TRBJ2-3; 8 bases are shared with TRBD2. Germline CDR1 is MNHNS and CDR2 is SASEGT. CDR3 length: 15 amino acids.

This clone was detected only once. Here the CDR3 reads CASSRVVGYNSPLHF. Here the CDR3 DNA reads TGCGCCAGCAGCAGAGTTGTCGGGTATAATTCACCCCTCCACTTT. This sequence joins TRBV5-1 and TRBJ1-6; D remains unclear. Trimming left V 4 bases short and J 4 bases short, with 12 bases between. Germline V CDR1 and CDR2: SGHRS, YFSETQ. The CDR3 spans 15 residues.